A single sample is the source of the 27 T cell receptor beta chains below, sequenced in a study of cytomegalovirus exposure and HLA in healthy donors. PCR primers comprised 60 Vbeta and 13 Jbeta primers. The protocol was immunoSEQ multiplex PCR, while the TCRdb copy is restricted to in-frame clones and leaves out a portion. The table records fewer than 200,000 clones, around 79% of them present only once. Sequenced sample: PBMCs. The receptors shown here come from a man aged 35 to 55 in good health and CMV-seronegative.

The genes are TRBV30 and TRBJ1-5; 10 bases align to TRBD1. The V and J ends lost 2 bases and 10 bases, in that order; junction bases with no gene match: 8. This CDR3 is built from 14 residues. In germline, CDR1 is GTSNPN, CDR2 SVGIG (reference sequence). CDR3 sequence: CAWSPRQGAGPQHF. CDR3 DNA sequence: TGTGCCTGGAGTCCCCGACAGGGGGCAGGCCCCCAGCATTTT.

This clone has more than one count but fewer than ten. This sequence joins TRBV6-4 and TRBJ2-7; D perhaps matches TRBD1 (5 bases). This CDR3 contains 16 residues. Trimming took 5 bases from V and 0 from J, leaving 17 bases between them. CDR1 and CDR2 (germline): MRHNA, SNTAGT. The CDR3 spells CASSFLGHRSSYEQYF. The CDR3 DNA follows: TGTGCCAGCAGTTTCCTCGGACACAGGAGCTCCTACGAGCAGTACTTC.

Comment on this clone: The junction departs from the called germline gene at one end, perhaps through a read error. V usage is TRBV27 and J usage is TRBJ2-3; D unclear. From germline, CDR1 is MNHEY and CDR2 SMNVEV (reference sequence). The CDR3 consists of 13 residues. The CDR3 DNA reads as TGTGCCAGCAGTTTATACAGCACAAATACGCAGTATTTT. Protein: CASSLYSTNTQYF.

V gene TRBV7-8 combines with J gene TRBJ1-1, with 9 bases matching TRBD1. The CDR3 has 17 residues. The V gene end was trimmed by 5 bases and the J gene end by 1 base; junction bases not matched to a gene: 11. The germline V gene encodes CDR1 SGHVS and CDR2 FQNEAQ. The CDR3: CASSPSDRGIQNTEAFF. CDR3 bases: TGTGCCAGCAGCCCCTCGGACAGGGGAATACAGAACACTGAAGCTTTCTTT.

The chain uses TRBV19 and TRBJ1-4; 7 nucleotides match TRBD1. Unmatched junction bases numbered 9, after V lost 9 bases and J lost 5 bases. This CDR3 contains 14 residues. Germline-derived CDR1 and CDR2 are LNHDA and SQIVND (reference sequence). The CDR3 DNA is TGTGCCAGCTGGGGGACAGCCCGGAATGAAAAACTGTTTTTT. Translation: CASWGTARNEKLFF.

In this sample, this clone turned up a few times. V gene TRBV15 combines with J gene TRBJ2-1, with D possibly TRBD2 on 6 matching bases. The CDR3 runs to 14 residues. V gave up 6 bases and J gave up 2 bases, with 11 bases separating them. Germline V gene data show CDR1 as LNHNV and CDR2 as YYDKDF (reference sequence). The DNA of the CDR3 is TGTGCCACCAGAACCCCGGGGGCCTACAATGAGCAGTTCTTC. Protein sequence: CATRTPGAYNEQFF. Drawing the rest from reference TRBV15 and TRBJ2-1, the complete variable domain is DAMVIQNPRYQVTQFGKPVTLSCSQTLNHNVMYWYQQKSSQAPKLLFHYYDKDFNNEADTPDNFQSRRPNTSFCFLDIRSPGLGDTAMYLCATRTPGAYNEQFFGPGTRLTVL.

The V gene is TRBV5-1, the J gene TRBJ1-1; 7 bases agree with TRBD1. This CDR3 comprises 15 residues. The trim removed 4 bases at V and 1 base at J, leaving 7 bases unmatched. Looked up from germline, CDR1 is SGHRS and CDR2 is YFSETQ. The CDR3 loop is CASSPGGLTNTEAFF. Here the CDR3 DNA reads TGCGCCAGCAGCCCAGGGGGACTGACGAACACTGAAGCTTTCTTT.

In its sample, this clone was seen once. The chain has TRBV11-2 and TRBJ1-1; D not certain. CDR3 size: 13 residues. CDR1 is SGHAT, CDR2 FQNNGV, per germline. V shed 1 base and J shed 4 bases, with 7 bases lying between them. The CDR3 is CASSLGRGTEAFF. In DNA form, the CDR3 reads TGTGCCAGCAGCTTAGGACGCGGCACTGAAGCTTTCTTT. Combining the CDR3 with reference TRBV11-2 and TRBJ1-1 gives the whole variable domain EAGVAQSPRYKIIEKRQSVAFWCNPISGHATLYWYQQILGQGPKLLIQFQNNGVVDDSQLPKDRFSAERLKGVDSTLKIQPAKLEDSAVYLCASSLGRGTEAFFGQGTRLTVV.

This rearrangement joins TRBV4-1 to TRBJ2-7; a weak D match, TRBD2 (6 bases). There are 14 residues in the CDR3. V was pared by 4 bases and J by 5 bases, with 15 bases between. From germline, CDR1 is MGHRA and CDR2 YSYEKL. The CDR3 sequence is CASSPPGRRDEQYF. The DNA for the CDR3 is TGCGCCAGCAGCCCCCCGGGCCGGAGGGACGAGCAGTACTTC.

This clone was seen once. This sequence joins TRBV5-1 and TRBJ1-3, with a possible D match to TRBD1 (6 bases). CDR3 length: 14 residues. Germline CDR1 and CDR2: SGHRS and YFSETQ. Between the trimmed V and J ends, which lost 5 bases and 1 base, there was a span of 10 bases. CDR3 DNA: TGCGCCAGCAGAACTACAGGGTCTGGAAACACCATATATTTT. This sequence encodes CASRTTGSGNTIYF.

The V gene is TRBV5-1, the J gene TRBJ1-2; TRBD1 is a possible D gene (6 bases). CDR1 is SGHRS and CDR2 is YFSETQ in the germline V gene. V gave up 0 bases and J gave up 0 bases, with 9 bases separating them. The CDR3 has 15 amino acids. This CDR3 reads CASSLAGGPNYGYTF. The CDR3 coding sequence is TGCGCCAGCAGCTTGGCGGGGGGCCCTAACTATGGCTACACCTTC.

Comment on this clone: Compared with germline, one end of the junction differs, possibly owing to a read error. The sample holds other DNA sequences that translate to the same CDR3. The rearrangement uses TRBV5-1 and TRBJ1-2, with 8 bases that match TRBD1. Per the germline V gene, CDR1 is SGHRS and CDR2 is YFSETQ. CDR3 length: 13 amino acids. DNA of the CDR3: TGCGCCAGCAGCTTGGGAACAGGGGGTGGCTATACCTTC. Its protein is CASSLGTGGGYTF.

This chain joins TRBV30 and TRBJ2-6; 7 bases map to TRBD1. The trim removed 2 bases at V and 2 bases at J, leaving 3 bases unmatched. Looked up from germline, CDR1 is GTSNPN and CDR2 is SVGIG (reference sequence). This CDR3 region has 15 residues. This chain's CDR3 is CAWSRQGAGANVLTF. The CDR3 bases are TGTGCCTGGAGTCGACAGGGTGCTGGGGCCAACGTCCTGACTTTC.

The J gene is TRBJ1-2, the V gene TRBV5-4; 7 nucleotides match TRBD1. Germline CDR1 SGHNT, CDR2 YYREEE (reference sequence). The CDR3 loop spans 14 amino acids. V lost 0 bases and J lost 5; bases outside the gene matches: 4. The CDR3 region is CASSLDRGVYGYTF. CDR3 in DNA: TGTGCCAGCAGCTTGGACAGGGGTGTTTATGGCTACACCTTC.

The CDR3: CASSLRDSNEKLFF. CDR3 DNA sequence: TGTGCCAGCAGTCTCCGGGACAGTAATGAAAAACTGTTTTTT. This chain uses TRBV6-5 with TRBJ1-4, with 7 positions matching TRBD1. The length of the CDR3 is 14 residues. Germline lookup yields CDR1 MNHEY and CDR2 SVGAGI. The V and J ends lost 5 bases and 4 bases, in that order; junction bases with no gene match: 4.

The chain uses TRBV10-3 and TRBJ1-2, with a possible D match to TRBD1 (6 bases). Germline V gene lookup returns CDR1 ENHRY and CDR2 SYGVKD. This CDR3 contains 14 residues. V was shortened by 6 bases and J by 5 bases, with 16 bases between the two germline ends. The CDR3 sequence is CAIRGGQGLYGYTF. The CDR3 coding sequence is TGTGCCATCAGGGGGGGGCAGGGGTTATATGGCTACACCTTC.

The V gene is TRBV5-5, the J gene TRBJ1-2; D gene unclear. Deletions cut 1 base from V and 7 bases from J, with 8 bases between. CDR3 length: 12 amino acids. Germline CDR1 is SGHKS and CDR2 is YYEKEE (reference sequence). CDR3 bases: TGTGCCAGCAGCTTGCGTCCGGGTGGCTACACCTTC. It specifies CASSLRPGGYTF.

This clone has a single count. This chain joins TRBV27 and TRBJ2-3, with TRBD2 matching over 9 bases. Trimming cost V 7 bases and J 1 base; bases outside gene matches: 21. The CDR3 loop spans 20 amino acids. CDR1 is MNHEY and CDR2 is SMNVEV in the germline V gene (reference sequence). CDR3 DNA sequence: TGTGCCAGCATTCCCCTGGGCCTATCGCTAGCGGGGAGCCGCACAGATACGCAGTATTTT. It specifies CASIPLGLSLAGSRTDTQYF.

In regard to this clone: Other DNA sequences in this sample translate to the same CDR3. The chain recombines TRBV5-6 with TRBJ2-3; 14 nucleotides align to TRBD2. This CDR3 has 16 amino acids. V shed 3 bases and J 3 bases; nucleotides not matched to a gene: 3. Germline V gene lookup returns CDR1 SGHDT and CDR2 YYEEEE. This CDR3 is CASSWGTSGGTDTQYF. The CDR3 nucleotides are TGTGCCAGCAGCTGGGGGACTAGCGGGGGTACAGATACGCAGTATTTT.

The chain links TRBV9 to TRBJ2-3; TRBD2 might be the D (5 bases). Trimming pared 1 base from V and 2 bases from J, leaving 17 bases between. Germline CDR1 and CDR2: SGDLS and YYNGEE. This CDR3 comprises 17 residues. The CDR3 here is CASSVPVLASPTDTQYF. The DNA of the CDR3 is TGTGCCAGCAGCGTACCGGTCCTAGCAAGCCCCACAGATACGCAGTATTTT.

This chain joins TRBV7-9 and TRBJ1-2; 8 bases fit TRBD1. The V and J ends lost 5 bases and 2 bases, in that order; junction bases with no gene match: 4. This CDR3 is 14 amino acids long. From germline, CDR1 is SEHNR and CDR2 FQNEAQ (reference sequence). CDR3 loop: CASSGRDRNYGYTF. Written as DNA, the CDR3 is TGTGCCAGCAGCGGCCGGGACAGGAACTATGGCTACACCTTC.

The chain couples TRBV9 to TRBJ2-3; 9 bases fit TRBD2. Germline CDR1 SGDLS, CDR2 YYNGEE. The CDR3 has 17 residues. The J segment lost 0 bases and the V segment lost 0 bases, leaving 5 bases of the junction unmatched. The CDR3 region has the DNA TGTGCCAGCAGCGTAGGGCTAGCGGGGACTAGCACAGATACGCAGTATTTT. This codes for CASSVGLAGTSTDTQYF. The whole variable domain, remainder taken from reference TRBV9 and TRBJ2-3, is DSGVTQTPKHLITATGQRVTLRCSPRSGDLSVYWYQQSLDQGLQFLIQYYNGEERAKGNILERFSAQQFPDLHSELNLSSLELGDSALYFCASSVGLAGTSTDTQYFGPGTRLTVL.

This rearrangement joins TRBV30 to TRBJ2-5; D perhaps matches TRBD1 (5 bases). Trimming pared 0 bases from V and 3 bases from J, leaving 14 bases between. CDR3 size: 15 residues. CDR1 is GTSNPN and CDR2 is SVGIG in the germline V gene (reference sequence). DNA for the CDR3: TGTGCCTGGAGTGTACCCCAGGGCGCGGAAGAGACCCAGTACTTC. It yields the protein CAWSVPQGAEETQYF.

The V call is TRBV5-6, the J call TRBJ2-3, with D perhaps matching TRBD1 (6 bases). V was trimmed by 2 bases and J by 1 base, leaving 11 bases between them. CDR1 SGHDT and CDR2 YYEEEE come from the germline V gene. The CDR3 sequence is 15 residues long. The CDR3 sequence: CASSLRGFGTDTQYF. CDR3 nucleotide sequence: TGTGCCAGCAGCTTAAGGGGGTTTGGCACAGATACGCAGTATTTT.

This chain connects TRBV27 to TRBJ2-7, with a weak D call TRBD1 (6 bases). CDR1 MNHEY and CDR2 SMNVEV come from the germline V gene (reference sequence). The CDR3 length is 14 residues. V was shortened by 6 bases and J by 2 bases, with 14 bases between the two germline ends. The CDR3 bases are TGTGCCAGCAGCTTGACAGGAATTCCCTACGAGCAGTACTTC. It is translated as CASSLTGIPYEQYF.

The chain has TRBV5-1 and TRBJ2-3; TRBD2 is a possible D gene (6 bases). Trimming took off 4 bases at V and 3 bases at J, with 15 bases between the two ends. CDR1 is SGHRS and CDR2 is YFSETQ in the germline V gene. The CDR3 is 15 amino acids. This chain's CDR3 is CASSQGTGVTDTQYF. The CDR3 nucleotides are TGCGCCAGCAGCCAAGGGACGGGGGTTACAGATACGCAGTATTTT.

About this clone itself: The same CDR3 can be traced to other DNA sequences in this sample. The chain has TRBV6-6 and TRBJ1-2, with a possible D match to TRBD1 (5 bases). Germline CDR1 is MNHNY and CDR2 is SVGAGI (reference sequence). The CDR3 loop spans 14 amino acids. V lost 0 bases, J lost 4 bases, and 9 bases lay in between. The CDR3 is CASSYSAGGYGYTF. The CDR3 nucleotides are TGTGCCAGCAGTTACTCAGCCGGGGGCTATGGCTACACCTTC.